The rows below give T cell receptor beta chains drawn from one sample of a study of OX40 agonist ivuxolimab in advanced cancers. The data were produced by immunoSEQ multiplex PCR, yet TCRdb's version contains in-frame clones alone and is incomplete. The sample records 60,000 or so clones, approximately 88% being singletons. Specimen: CD4+ or CD8+ T cells sorted from blood, collected in a trial of the OX40 agonist ivuxolimab. The receptors were gathered from an adult with an advanced solid tumor such as melanoma, head and neck, liver or kidney cancer. Both conserved end residues are part of each CDR3. The order of the fields is clone size, D gene, V gene, J gene, CDR3 protein, CDR3 DNA. A D gene is named only where the DNA matches it firmly. A row's size may be missing; if present it is once, few, many or a size class.

size: NA
D: NA
V: TRBV19
J: TRBJ2-5
CDR3: CASSITGTQETQYF
DNA: TGTGCCAGTAGTATAACCGGGACCCAAGAGACCCAGTACTTC

size: NA
D: NA
V: TRBV19
J: TRBJ1-4
CDR3: CASSTRRINEKLFF
DNA: TGTGCCAGTAGTACGCGCAGGATTAATGAAAAACTGTTTTTT

size: NA
D: NA
V: TRBV28
J: TRBJ2-7
CDR3: CASTTVLSYEQYF
DNA: TGTGCCAGCACAACAGTGCTCTCCTACGAGCAGTACTTC

size: NA
D: NA
V: TRBV5-4
J: TRBJ1-6
CDR3: CASSLAPRQGGSPLHF
DNA: TGTGCCAGCAGCTTGGCACCGAGGCAGGGCGGATCACCCCTCCACTTT

size: NA
D: NA
V: TRBV5-4
J: TRBJ1-1
CDR3: CASSPGSLFLEAFF
DNA: TGTGCCAGCAGCCCCGGATCTCTCTTTTTGGAAGCTTTCTTT

size: NA
D: TRBD1
V: TRBV6-5
J: TRBJ1-6
CDR3: CASSYTDRANSPLHF
DNA: TGTGCCAGCAGTTATACCGACAGGGCTAATTCACCCCTCCACTTT

size: NA
D: TRBD1
V: TRBV18
J: TRBJ1-2
CDR3: CASSPGTAGNYGYTF
DNA: TGTGCCAGCTCACCCGGGACAGCGGGTAACTATGGCTACACCTTC

size: NA
D: NA
V: TRBV30
J: TRBJ2-7
CDR3: CAWSQGSGEQYF
DNA: TGTGCCTGGAGTCAGGGGTCGGGGGAGCAGTACTTC

size: NA
D: TRBD2
V: TRBV7-3
J: TRBJ2-1
CDR3: CASSSPGLGRGEQFF
DNA: TGTGCCAGCAGCTCACCGGGACTAGGTCGCGGCGAGCAGTTCTTC

size: NA
D: TRBD1
V: TRBV9
J: TRBJ2-5
CDR3: CASSVGTEETQYF
DNA: TGTGCCAGCAGCGTGGGGACAGAAGAGACCCAGTACTTC

size: NA
D: TRBD1
V: TRBV19
J: TRBJ2-5
CDR3: CASSVQGAGETQYF
DNA: TGTGCCAGTAGTGTACAGGGGGCGGGAGAGACCCAGTACTTC

size: NA
D: NA
V: TRBV28
J: TRBJ1-2
CDR3: CASSPAAAKGGYTF
DNA: TGTGCCAGCAGTCCGGCGGCAGCCAAGGGGGGCTACACCTTC

size: NA
D: TRBD1
V: TRBV7-3
J: TRBJ2-3
CDR3: CASSLTLTGKDTQYF
DNA: TGTGCCAGCAGCTTAACGTTGACAGGGAAAGATACGCAGTATTTT

size: NA
D: NA
V: TRBV30
J: TRBJ1-1
CDR3: CAWGLEELNKAFF
DNA: TGTGCCTGGGGTCTAGAGGAGCTCAACAAAGCTTTCTTT

size: NA
D: TRBD1
V: TRBV19
J: TRBJ1-5
CDR3: CASTLGQVNQPQHF
DNA: TGTGCCAGTACCCTGGGACAGGTCAATCAGCCCCAGCATTTT

size: few
D: NA
V: TRBV5-1
J: TRBJ1-5
CDR3: CASSGDGSSYQPQHF
DNA: TGCGCCAGCAGCGGGGACGGATCCTCTTATCAGCCCCAGCATTTT

size: NA
D: NA
V: TRBV7-2
J: TRBJ1-5
CDR3: CASSYTSNQPQHF
DNA: TGTGCCAGCAGCTATACTAGCAATCAGCCCCAGCATTTT

size: NA
D: TRBD1
V: TRBV6-1
J: TRBJ1-5
CDR3: CASSKDRAPQPQHF
DNA: TGTGCCAGCAGTAAAGACAGGGCCCCTCAGCCCCAGCATTTT

size: NA
D: NA
V: TRBV7-9
J: TRBJ2-3
CDR3: CASSSPAATQYF
DNA: TGTGCCAGCAGCAGTCCGGCTGCTACGCAGTATTTT

size: NA
D: NA
V: TRBV19
J: TRBJ2-4
CDR3: CASSTNPRGAKNIQYF
DNA: TGTGCCAGTAGTACCAACCCCCGGGGAGCCAAAAACATTCAGTACTTC

size: NA
D: NA
V: TRBV11-2
J: TRBJ1-2
CDR3: CASSSLQGNYGYTF
DNA: TGTGCCAGCAGCTCACTACAGGGTAACTATGGCTACACCTTC

size: NA
D: NA
V: TRBV28
J: TRBJ1-2
CDR3: CASREMNYGYTF
DNA: TGTGCCAGCCGTGAGATGAACTATGGCTACACCTTC

size: NA
D: TRBD1
V: TRBV7-3
J: TRBJ2-1
CDR3: CASSPGTGGFGSYNEQFF
DNA: TGTGCCAGCAGCCCTGGGACAGGGGGTTTCGGCTCCTACAATGAGCAGTTCTTC

size: few
D: NA
V: TRBV5-6
J: TRBJ2-1
CDR3: CASSLILAEQFF
DNA: TGTGCCAGCAGCTTGATACTAGCAGAGCAGTTCTTC

size: NA
D: NA
V: TRBV18
J: TRBJ1-1
CDR3: CASSSGTEAFF
DNA: TGTGCCAGCTCATCAGGCACTGAAGCTTTCTTT

size: NA
D: NA
V: TRBV5-1
J: TRBJ2-3
CDR3: CASTQSASTDTQYF
DNA: TGCGCCAGCACCCAAAGCGCTTCCACAGATACGCAGTATTTT

size: NA
D: NA
V: TRBV11-1
J: TRBJ2-5
CDR3: CASSLGVRETQYF
DNA: TGTGCCAGCAGCTTAGGAGTCCGGGAGACCCAGTACTTC

size: NA
D: TRBD2
V: TRBV5-7
J: TRBJ2-1
CDR3: CASSLEVIAGGSSYNEQFF
DNA: TGTGCCAGCAGCTTGGAAGTAATAGCGGGAGGCAGCTCCTACAATGAGCAGTTCTTC